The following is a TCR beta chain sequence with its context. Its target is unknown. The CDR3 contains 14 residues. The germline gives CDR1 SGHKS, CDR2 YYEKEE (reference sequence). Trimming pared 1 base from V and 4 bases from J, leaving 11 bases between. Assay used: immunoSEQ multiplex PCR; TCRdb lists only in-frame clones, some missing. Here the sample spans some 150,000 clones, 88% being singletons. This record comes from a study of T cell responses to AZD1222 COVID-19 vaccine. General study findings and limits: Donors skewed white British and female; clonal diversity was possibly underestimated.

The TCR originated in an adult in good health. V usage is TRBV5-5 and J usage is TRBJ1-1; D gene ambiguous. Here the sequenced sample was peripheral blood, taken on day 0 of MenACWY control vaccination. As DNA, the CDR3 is TGTGCCAGCAGCTTGATAGGGATCGTCACTGAAGCTTTCTTT. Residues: CASSLIGIVTEAFF. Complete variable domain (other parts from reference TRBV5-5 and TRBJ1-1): DAGVTQSPTHLIKTRGQQVTLRCSPISGHKSVSWYQQVLGQGPQFIFQYYEKEERGRGNFPDRFSARQFPNYSSELNVNALLLGDSALYLCASSLIGIVTEAFFGQGTRLTVV.